The clone carrying this T cell receptor beta chain has a count of ten or more. Its antigen is unknown. Amplification of TCR beta CDR3 regions used RNA as the template. Primed by the HTBI set, a first-round RT-PCR was run on the TCR CDR3. TCRdb redid the calling of the multiplex PCR reads with MiXCR, one entry per CDR3 protein. The repertoire has hundreds of thousands of distinct CDR3 sequences, around 21% of them found once; the top ten carry roughly a third. This CDR3 spans 14 amino acids. Germline values: CDR1 MNHNS, CDR2 SASEGT. Trimming took 5 bases from V and 0 from J, leaving 10 bases between them. The sample originates from a study of T cells in Graves' hyperthyroidism and ophthalmopathy. At the level of the study: Sampling of peripheral blood happened at initial diagnosis, prior to any treatment.

Study results and limitations: Ophthalmopathy prediction by the model preceded onset by a median about 6 months.

The receptor's source is a man aged 30 to 45 with Graves' ophthalmopathy. The gene calls are TRBV6-1 and TRBJ1-1; D gene uncertain. Specimen: blood. In DNA form, the CDR3 reads TGTGCCAGCAGTTATTCCATCTTGAACACTGAAGCTTTCTTT. It codes for CASSYSILNTEAFF.